Listed here are 32 T cell receptor beta chains from one sample, sequenced in a study of blood T cell repertoires in COVID-19. Sequencing was performed with immunoSEQ multiplex PCR; in TCRdb, only in-frame clones are kept and a portion is missing. The table shows approximately 400,000 clones, with about 90% occurring only once. Sequenced sample: peripheral blood. The receptors derive from a man aged 40-55 years with acute or convalescent COVID-19.

The chain couples TRBV4-2 to TRBJ1-3; 8 bases match TRBD1. Germline V lookup: CDR1 LGHNA, CDR2 YNFKEQ. V shed 3 bases, J shed 0 bases, and the junction held 7 bases outside the gene matches. The CDR3 runs 17 residues. CDR3 protein: CASSQKTQGDSGNTIYF. CDR3 in DNA: TGTGCCAGCAGCCAGAAAACACAGGGGGACTCTGGAAACACCATATATTTT.

This chain joins TRBV15 and TRBJ2-1; 11 bases agree with TRBD2. There are 16 residues in the CDR3. The germline gives CDR1 LNHNV, CDR2 YYDKDF (reference sequence). V shed 0 bases and J 15 bases; nucleotides not matched to a gene: 13. The CDR3 DNA reads TGTGCCACCAGCAGAGATACCCCAATAGCGGGAGGGGAAGGGTTCTTC. Its translation is CATSRDTPIAGGEGFF.

To note about this clone: Other DNA sequences in this specimen translate into the identical CDR3. The V gene is TRBV5-1, the J gene TRBJ2-7; TRBD1 might be the D (6 bases). The CDR3 loop spans 14 amino acids. Germline V gene data show CDR1 as SGHRS and CDR2 as YFSETQ. Trimming pared 4 bases from V and 1 base from J, leaving 12 bases between. The CDR3 DNA follows: TGCGCCAGCAGCCTCAGGGGCCCGTCCTACGAGCAGTACTTC. Protein sequence: CASSLRGPSYEQYF.

This clone was counted a few times. The V and J genes are TRBV2 and TRBJ2-7; the D is unclear. The V end lost 9 bases, the J end lost 3 bases, and 12 bases lay between the germline ends. The CDR3 length is 12 residues. Germline loops: CDR1 SNHLY, CDR2 FYNNEI. This CDR3 reads CASSLTDYEQYF. The CDR3 DNA follows: TGTGCCAGTAGTTTAACAGACTACGAGCAGTACTTC.

The rearrangement links TRBV7-3 to TRBJ1-1, with D tentatively TRBD1 (6 bases). CDR1 is SGHTA, CDR2 FQGTGA, per germline. V gave up 5 bases and J gave up 1 base, with 8 bases separating them. The CDR3 is 13 residues long. The CDR3 protein is CASSEDRNTEAFF. The CDR3, as DNA: TGTGCCAGCAGCGAGGACAGGAACACTGAAGCTTTCTTT. The variable domain in full, completed from reference TRBV7-3 and TRBJ1-1, reads GAGVSQTPSNKVTEKGKYVELRCDPISGHTALYWYRQSLGQGPEFLIYFQGTGAADDSGLPNDRFFAVRPEGSVSTLKIQRTERGDSAVYLCASSEDRNTEAFFGQGTRLTVV.

The CDR3 DNA is TGTGCCAGCAGTTTTGGACTAGCGGGGAGCCAAGAGACCCAGTACTTC. Translation gives CASSFGLAGSQETQYF. V usage is TRBV28 and J usage is TRBJ2-5; 12 nucleotides line up with TRBD2. CDR3 length: 16 amino acids. The V gene's germline CDR1 is MDHEN and CDR2 SYDVKM. Trimming cost V 3 bases and J 1 base; bases outside gene matches: 3. Full variable domain (missing parts from reference TRBV28 and TRBJ2-5): DVKVTQSSRYLVKRTGEKVFLECVQDMDHENMFWYRQDPGLGLRLIYFSYDVKMKEKGDIPEGYSVSREKKERFSLILESASTNQTSMYLCASSFGLAGSQETQYFGPGTRLLVL.

CDR3 DNA sequence: TGTGCCAGCAGCCGACAGGGGGCCAGCGAGCAGTACTTC. As protein: CASSRQGASEQYF. The chain recombines TRBV6-5 with TRBJ2-7; 10 nucleotides align to TRBD1. The CDR3 extends over 13 amino acids. With V trimmed by 6 bases and J by 6 bases, 5 bases remained unmatched. CDR1 and CDR2 (germline): MNHEY, SVGAGI.

The CDR3 coding sequence is TGTGCCAGCAGCCCCCCGGGGAGATACACCATATATTTT. Translated, it gives CASSPPGRYTIYF. The gene calls are TRBV28 and TRBJ1-3; D is uncertain. Trimming removed 6 bases at V and 8 bases at J, with 14 bases between. CDR3 size: 13 residues. Germline values: CDR1 MDHEN, CDR2 SYDVKM.

Written as DNA, the CDR3 is TGTGCCAGCAGTCTACAGGGGGCGGACACTGAAGCTTTCTTT. Translation: CASSLQGADTEAFF. The V and J genes are TRBV6-2 or TRBV6-3 and TRBJ1-1; TRBD1 matches 9 bases. This CDR3 has 14 amino acids. Germline V gene data show CDR1 as MNHEY and CDR2 as SVGEGT. V lost 5 bases and J lost 3; bases outside the gene matches: 4.

The chain links TRBV28 to TRBJ2-2; 7 positions agree with TRBD1. This CDR3 region has 15 residues. From germline, CDR1 is MDHEN and CDR2 SYDVKM. V shed 6 bases and J 0 bases; nucleotides not matched to a gene: 4. The CDR3 nucleotides read TGTGCCAGCAGGGGTACAGGGGCGAACACCGGGGAGCTGTTTTTT. It is translated as CASRGTGANTGELFF.

This clone came up a few times. The CDR3 loop reads CASRTAGSTYEQYF. The CDR3 DNA reads TGTGCCAGCAGGACCGCGGGTTCCACCTACGAGCAGTACTTC. V and J are TRBV6-5 and TRBJ2-7; a possible D gene is TRBD2 (5 bases). CDR3 size: 14 residues. Germline assignment: CDR1 MNHEY and CDR2 SVGAGI. Trimming took off 6 bases at V and 2 bases at J, with 14 bases between the two ends.

This chain connects TRBV5-6 to TRBJ2-7, with no clear D. Per germline, CDR1 SGHDT and CDR2 YYEEEE. V was shortened by 2 bases and J by 0 bases, with 9 bases between the two germline ends. This CDR3 comprises 14 residues. As DNA, the CDR3 is TGTGCCAGCAGCTTCGTTGGCATCTCCTACGAGCAGTACTTC. It translates to CASSFVGISYEQYF.

This chain connects TRBV7-6 to TRBJ1-2, with 8 positions matching TRBD1. The CDR3 length is 14 residues. Germline CDR1 is SGHVS and CDR2 is FNYEAQ. Trimming cost V 1 base and J 8 bases; bases outside gene matches: 6. CDR3 nucleotide sequence: TGTGCCAGCAGCTTAGACCCAGGGGGCAACGGCTACACCTTC. This codes for CASSLDPGGNGYTF.

The chain recombines TRBV6-5 with TRBJ1-2; D not resolved. CDR1 MNHEY and CDR2 SVGAGI come from the germline V gene. The CDR3 covers 14 residues. With 7 bases removed from V and 8 bases from J, the gap between germline ends came to 20 bases. CDR3 loop: CASTRGSRPMGYTF. DNA of the CDR3: TGTGCCAGCACAAGAGGGTCCAGACCAATGGGCTACACCTTC.

V gene TRBV9 combines with J gene TRBJ2-1; 9 bases match TRBD1. This CDR3 has 17 amino acids. CDR1 and CDR2 (germline): SGDLS, YYNGEE. The V segment lost 7 bases and the J segment 8 bases; nucleotides outside the gene matches: 19. The CDR3: CASPPDPHERDRDEQFF. Here the CDR3 DNA reads TGTGCCAGCCCCCCTGACCCCCATGAGCGGGACAGGGATGAGCAGTTCTTC.

This clone has only a few counts. J is TRBJ1-2 and V is TRBV3-1 (or the pseudogene TRBV3-2); 7 bases align to TRBD1. Trimming removed 4 bases from V and 2 bases from J; junction bases left unmatched: 4. The CDR3 sequence is 14 residues long. Germline values: CDR1 LGHDT, CDR2 YNNKEL (reference sequence). CDR3 sequence: CASSPPGQNYGYTF. The CDR3 nucleotides are TGTGCCAGCAGCCCGCCGGGACAGAACTATGGCTACACCTTC.

This chain connects TRBV19 to TRBJ1-2, with TRBD1 identical over 7 bases. The germline gives CDR1 LNHDA, CDR2 SQIVND (reference sequence). After removal of 11 bases from V and 2 bases from J, the junction contained 2 bases not matched to a gene. The CDR3 runs to 11 residues. CDR3 amino acids: CAAGQNYGYTF. Written as DNA, the CDR3 is TGTGCCGCGGGACAGAACTATGGCTACACCTTC.

This chain links TRBV11-3 with TRBJ2-2; 7 bases are a match to TRBD1. This CDR3 is built from 15 residues. CDR1 is SGHNT and CDR2 is YENEEA in the germline V gene. With 5 bases clipped from V and 3 bases from J, the junction kept 6 bases outside the gene matches. The CDR3 coding sequence is TGTGCCAGCAGCCCTGGGACAGAACACACCGGGGAGCTGTTTTTT. Translating it yields CASSPGTEHTGELFF.

This clone showed up just once. V and J are TRBV30 and TRBJ1-5; maybe TRBD1 (6 bases). The CDR3 totals 15 residues. V was trimmed by 3 bases and J by 1 base, leaving 13 bases between them. Germline CDR1 GTSNPN, CDR2 SVGIG (reference sequence). This CDR3 is CAWRDPRGSNQPQHF. The CDR3 region has the DNA TGTGCCTGGAGGGACCCGAGGGGGAGCAATCAGCCCCAGCATTTT. Filled out from reference TRBV30 and TRBJ1-5, the complete variable domain reads SQTIHQWPATLVQPVGSPLSLECTVEGTSNPNLYWYRQAAGRGLQLLFYSVGIGQISSEVPQNLSASRPQDRQFILSSKKLLLSDSGFYLCAWRDPRGSNQPQHFGDGTRLSIL.

This sequence joins TRBV6-2 or TRBV6-3 and TRBJ2-5, with 8 positions matching TRBD2. The CDR3 sequence is 16 residues long. The J segment lost 5 bases and the V segment lost 5 bases, leaving 13 bases of the junction unmatched. CDR1 is MNHEY, CDR2 SVGEGT, per germline. This CDR3 reads CASSPGTSARGETQYF. The CDR3 nucleotides read TGTGCCAGCAGTCCCGGGACTAGTGCCCGAGGCGAGACCCAGTACTTC.

This clone was seen a single time. The J gene is TRBJ1-5, the V gene TRBV4-1; a weak D match, TRBD1 (5 bases). CDR3 size: 15 residues. V was trimmed by 2 bases and J by 3 bases, leaving 11 bases between them. Per the germline V gene, CDR1 is MGHRA and CDR2 is YSYEKL. In DNA, the CDR3 is TGCGCCAGCAGCCAAAGACAGTTTGACAATCAGCCCCAGCATTTT. Translating gives CASSQRQFDNQPQHF.

A remark on this clone: Sequence at one end of the junction differs from germline and may be a read error. This rearrangement joins TRBV7-7 to TRBJ2-1; 9 nucleotides line up with TRBD2. Germline-derived CDR1 and CDR2 are SSHAT and FNYEAQ (reference sequence). The CDR3 sequence is 15 residues long. CDR3 coding DNA: TGTGCTAGCAGCTTAGGCCTAGCGGGGAGCAATGAGCAGTTCTTC. It specifies CASSLGLAGSNEQFF.

V is TRBV6-5 and J is TRBJ1-2; 7 bases map to TRBD1. V lost 8 bases to trimming and J lost 5 bases; unmatched junction nucleotides: 8. Germline assignment: CDR1 MNHEY and CDR2 SVGAGI. The CDR3 totals 13 residues. The CDR3 nucleotides are TGTGCCAGCCGCCCGGGACAGCAGTATGGCTACACCTTC. Amino acid sequence: CASRPGQQYGYTF.

V gene TRBV4-2 combines with J gene TRBJ1-1, with 12 bases identical to TRBD1. Germline trimming cut 10 bases from V and 7 bases from J; bases unmatched to any gene: 10. Germline V gene sequence: CDR1 LGHNA, CDR2 YNFKEQ. The CDR3 is 14 residues long. CDR3: CATQGGQGAGEAFF. DNA of the CDR3: TGTGCCACCCAAGGGGGACAGGGGGCCGGTGAAGCTTTCTTT.

The chain carries TRBV24-1 and TRBJ1-3, with 7 bases that match TRBD1. CDR1 and CDR2 from the germline V gene are KGHDR and SFDVKD. The CDR3 is made up of 17 amino acids. Unmatched junction bases numbered 12, after V lost 4 bases and J lost 4 bases. This chain's CDR3 is CATSDPRQGRSGNTIYF. The CDR3 nucleotides are TGTGCCACCAGTGACCCCCGACAGGGTAGGTCCGGAAACACCATATATTTT.

This rearrangement joins TRBV12-3 or TRBV12-4 to TRBJ1-2; D remains unclear. V was trimmed by 2 bases and J by 5 bases, leaving 9 bases between them. The CDR3 runs 13 residues. CDR3 sequence reads: CASSLSSGYGYTF. Here the CDR3 DNA reads TGTGCCAGCAGTTTATCGTCGGGTTATGGCTACACCTTC.

This clone appeared a single time. CDR3 protein: CASTVAGNTIYF. The CDR3 DNA is TGTGCCAGCACGGTTGCCGGAAACACCATATATTTT. The rearrangement uses TRBV28 and TRBJ1-3; the D is unclear. The CDR3 runs 12 residues. The V gene lost 7 bases and the J gene lost 4 bases, with 8 bases spanning the gap. Per the germline V gene, CDR1 is MDHEN and CDR2 is SYDVKM.

This clone was seen only once. CDR3 amino acids: CASSPWRGIVYDYGYTF. The CDR3 DNA follows: TGTGCCAGCAGCCCCTGGAGGGGAATAGTTTACGACTATGGCTACACCTTC. The rearrangement joins TRBV7-9 to TRBJ1-2; D perhaps matches TRBD1 (5 bases). Germline V gene data show CDR1 as SEHNR and CDR2 as FQNEAQ (reference sequence). V was clipped by 5 bases and J by 3 bases, with 22 bases between them. The CDR3 has 17 residues.

The J gene is TRBJ1-5, the V gene TRBV3-1 (or the pseudogene TRBV3-2), with 9 bases identical to TRBD1. Germline lookup yields CDR1 LGHDT and CDR2 YNNKEL (reference sequence). This CDR3 has 16 amino acids. V was pared by 4 bases and J by 6 bases, with 10 bases of the junction left unmatched. The CDR3 reads CASSPGSGQGRQPQHF. The CDR3 DNA reads as TGTGCCAGCAGCCCCGGTAGTGGACAGGGGCGTCAGCCCCAGCATTTT.

V usage is TRBV30 and J usage is TRBJ2-7; perhaps TRBD2 as D (5 bases). Trimming took 2 bases from V and 6 from J, leaving 14 bases between them. Germline CDR1 reads GTSNPN; CDR2 reads SVGIG (reference sequence). CDR3 length: 13 amino acids. The CDR3 DNA reads as TGTGCCTGGAGTTACCGTGGAGGAGGCGAGCAGTACTTC. It specifies CAWSYRGGGEQYF.

This chain uses TRBV14 with TRBJ2-7, with 8 positions matching TRBD2. The CDR3 runs to 14 residues. Germline assignment: CDR1 SGHDN and CDR2 FVKESK. Germline trimming cut 5 bases from V and 4 bases from J; bases unmatched to any gene: 7. The CDR3: CASSWGEREYEQYF. For the CDR3, the DNA is TGTGCCAGCAGCTGGGGGGAGCGGGAGTACGAGCAGTACTTC.

V and J are TRBV28 and TRBJ1-1; D unresolved. Between the trimmed V and J ends, which lost 7 bases and 12 bases, there was a span of 15 bases. Germline V gives CDR1 MDHEN, CDR2 SYDVKM. The CDR3 loop spans 11 amino acids. The CDR3 DNA reads as TGTGCCAGCATCCCAGGATCTGCATCTTTCTTT. Protein sequence: CASIPGSASFF.